These 24 T cell receptor beta chains were all obtained from the same sample, sequenced in a study of metastatic and nonmetastatic thyroid tumors. TCRdb used MiXCR to call clones anew from the PCR reads. The data hold tens of thousands of clones, with approximately 26% observed a single time. All patients were treatment-naive before thyroid surgery. The source material was blood. These receptors were taken from a female donor with papillary thyroid cancer or a benign thyroid nodule (not recorded which). Some clones in this sample may be carry-over from other donors' samples.

This clone was seen many times. The CDR3 DNA is TGTGCCAGCAGCGATGGACAGGGGGGGGATACGCAGTATTTT. Encoded protein: CASSDGQGGDTQYF. J is TRBJ2-3 and V is TRBV6-4; TRBD1 matches 10 bases. The CDR3 length is 14 residues. The V gene's germline CDR1 is MRHNA and CDR2 SNTAGT. Germline trimming cut 6 bases from V and 6 bases from J; bases unmatched to any gene: 6.

This clone was seen at least ten times. The chain couples TRBV25-1 to TRBJ2-3, with no clear D. Germline values: CDR1 MGHDK, CDR2 SYGVNS. Trimming left V 11 bases short and J 2 bases short, with 14 bases between. This CDR3 spans 13 amino acids. CDR3 residues: CAVEWENTDTQYF. The DNA of the CDR3 is TGTGCCGTCGAGTGGGAAAACACAGATACGCAGTATTTT.

The chain carries TRBV3-1 and TRBJ2-7; D gene unclear. This CDR3 spans 12 amino acids. The germline CDR1 and CDR2 sequences are LGHDT and YNNKEL (reference sequence). V was clipped by 3 bases and J by 2 bases, with 5 bases between them. The CDR3: CASSHATYEQYF. As DNA, the CDR3 is TGTGCCAGCAGCCATGCTACCTACGAGCAGTACTTC.

This clone showed up just once. The chain joins TRBV3-1 to TRBJ2-7; 8 nucleotides align to TRBD2. Germline-derived CDR1 and CDR2 are LGHDT and YNNKEL (reference sequence). This CDR3 region has 13 residues. V lost 4 bases to trimming and J lost 11 bases; unmatched junction nucleotides: 10. This chain's CDR3 is CASSPGLAGGEYF. Here the CDR3 DNA reads TGTGCCAGCAGCCCGGGACTGGCGGGAGGAGAGTACTTC.

With regard to this clone: Compared with germline, one end of the junction differs, possibly owing to a read error. The V and J genes are TRBV5-1 and TRBJ1-2; D is perhaps TRBD1 (5 bases). Germline V gene sequence: CDR1 SGHRS, CDR2 YFSETQ. The CDR3 runs to 13 residues. Here the CDR3 DNA reads TGCGCCAGCAGCGAGCCGGGGGTCTATGGCTACGCCTTC. It yields the protein CASSEPGVYGYAF.

The rearrangement links TRBV20-1 to TRBJ2-3, with a weak D call TRBD1 (5 bases). The germline V gene encodes CDR1 DFQATT and CDR2 SNEGSKA (reference sequence). CDR3 length: 15 amino acids. V was clipped by 5 bases and J by 3 bases, with 18 bases between them. CDR3 in amino acids: CSAWGPGGETDTQYF. The CDR3 nucleotides read TGCAGTGCTTGGGGCCCGGGCGGAGAGACAGATACGCAGTATTTT.

This clone has only a few counts. A junction end diverges from the germline sequence, so it may reflect a read error. Other DNA sequences in the same sample also yield this CDR3. The V gene is TRBV12-3 or TRBV12-4, the J gene TRBJ2-7, with TRBD1 identical over 10 bases. This CDR3 is built from 14 residues. This CDR3 is CASSRDRGAYEQYF. The CDR3 nucleotides read TGTGCAAGCAGTCGGGACAGGGGAGCCTATGAGCAGTACTTC.

By share, this clone ranks as medium-sized. The chain is built from TRBV27 and TRBJ2-7, with 15 bases fitting TRBD2. Per germline, CDR1 MNHEY and CDR2 SMNVEV (reference sequence). The CDR3 covers 18 residues. Trimming took 5 bases from V and 6 from J; bases not matched to a gene: 14. CDR3 sequence: CASSLSRRTSGGGTEQYF. In DNA, the CDR3 is TGTGCCAGCAGTCTAAGCCGTAGGACTAGCGGGGGGGGCACCGAGCAGTACTTC.

On this clone itself: An end of the junction differs from the germline gene, which may be a read error. Distinct nucleotide sequences in the sample also encode this CDR3. The chain links TRBV20-1 to TRBJ2-3; D is possibly TRBD1 (6 bases). The germline gives CDR1 DFQATT, CDR2 SNEGSKA (reference sequence). The CDR3 loop spans 15 amino acids. Here the CDR3 reads CSASRPYGGTDTQYF. The CDR3 bases are TGCAGTGCTAGCCGCCCGTATGGGGGCACAGATACTCAGTATTTT.

This rearrangement joins TRBV3-1 to TRBJ2-7; D is possibly TRBD2 (5 bases). This CDR3 region has 14 residues. The germline V gene has CDR1 LGHDT and CDR2 YNNKEL (reference sequence). The V end lost 4 bases, the J end lost 1 base, and 11 bases lay between the germline ends. The DNA for the CDR3 is TGTGCCAGCAGCCCCCGCGGAGGATCCTACGAGCAGTACTTC. Its protein is CASSPRGGSYEQYF.

This clone was seen more than once but under ten times. Germline is not matched at one junction end, which may reflect a read error. The CDR3 DNA reads TGTGCCATCAGTGCCATCGGCGGGGGGCCAGATACACAGTATTTT. Protein: CAISAIGGGPDTQYF. This sequence joins TRBV10-3 and TRBJ2-3; 8 nucleotides agree with TRBD2. The germline CDR1 and CDR2 sequences are ENHRY and SYGVKD. The CDR3 spans 15 residues.

The chain couples TRBV20-1 to TRBJ2-3, with D uncertain. Germline CDR1 reads DFQATT; CDR2 reads SNEGSKA (reference sequence). There are 12 residues in the CDR3. Trimming took off 4 bases at V and 0 bases at J, with 5 bases between the two ends. CDR3 amino acids: CSAKGSTDTQYF. DNA for the CDR3: TGCAGTGCTAAGGGTAGCACAGATACGCAGTATTTT.

A remark on this clone: Given a much more abundant clone one base away, this may be a read error. The V gene is TRBV6-5, the J gene TRBJ2-7, with TRBD1 matching over 7 bases. V lost 6 bases and J lost 3; bases outside the gene matches: 11. In germline, CDR1 is MNHEY, CDR2 SVGAGI. CDR3 size: 15 residues. CDR3 bases: TGTGCCAGCAGCTATGACAGGGTAAATTACTACGAGCAGTACTTC. As protein: CASSYDRVNYYEQYF.

This clone was counted at least ten times. This chain connects TRBV15 to TRBJ1-1; perhaps TRBD1 as D (6 bases). This CDR3 region has 16 residues. Per the germline V gene, CDR1 is LNHNV and CDR2 is YYDKDF (reference sequence). Trimming removed 8 bases from V and 6 bases from J, with 25 bases in between. The CDR3 nucleotides read TGTGCCACCTCAATGCCAGGGGCCCAGAGTCGCTCTGAAGCTTTCTTT. Translating gives CATSMPGAQSRSEAFF. The whole variable domain, remainder taken from reference TRBV15 and TRBJ1-1, is DAMVIQNPRYQVTQFGKPVTLSCSQTLNHNVMYWYQQKSSQAPKLLFHYYDKDFNNEADTPDNFQSRRPNTSFCFLDIRSPGLGDTAMYLCATSMPGAQSRSEAFFGQGTRLTVV.

This clone was seen repeatedly, ten times or more. V is TRBV4-2 and J is TRBJ2-7, with 10 bases lining up with TRBD1. J was trimmed by 3 bases and V by 4 bases; bases with no gene match: 6. Germline CDR1 reads LGHNA; CDR2 reads YNFKEQ. The CDR3 runs 15 residues. Here the CDR3 reads CASSRGTGVNYEQYF. CDR3 bases: TGTGCCAGCAGCCGTGGGACAGGGGTTAACTACGAGCAGTACTTC.

Note on this clone: A much larger clone differs from this one at a single base, so this may be a read error. This chain joins TRBV4-2 and TRBJ2-1; the D call may be TRBD1 or TRBD2 (5 bases each). Germline lookup yields CDR1 LGHNA and CDR2 YNFKEQ. The length of the CDR3 is 15 residues. The CDR3 nucleotides are TGTGACAGCAGCCGATCCGGGACGCCTTCCAATGGGCAGTTCTTC. Amino acid sequence: CDSSRSGTPSNGQFF.

This clone was seen ten or more times. The chain carries TRBV29-1 and TRBJ1-1; D not resolved. V lost 6 bases, J lost 4 bases, and 9 bases lay in between. Germline CDR1 SQVTM, CDR2 ANQGSEA. This CDR3 is built from 11 residues. CDR3 amino acids: CSVPEGTEAFF. The CDR3 bases are TGCAGCGTCCCGGAAGGCACTGAAGCTTTCTTT.

The gene calls are TRBV19 and TRBJ2-7; a weak D match, TRBD1 (7 bases). Trimming cost V 5 bases and J 0 bases, with 17 bases left between them. In germline, CDR1 is LNHDA, CDR2 SQIVND (reference sequence). This CDR3 is built from 16 residues. As DNA, the CDR3 is TGTGCCAGTAGTGCCCAGGGGGGCCCTTCCTCCTACGAGCAGTACTTC. As protein: CASSAQGGPSSYEQYF.

This clone has at least ten counts. The chain employs TRBV20-1 and TRBJ2-7; 10 bases line up with TRBD1. The CDR3 loop spans 15 amino acids. Germline CDR1 reads DFQATT; CDR2 reads SNEGSKA (reference sequence). V lost 0 bases and J lost 7; bases outside the gene matches: 9. CDR3: CSARDLGQGVREQYF. CDR3 bases: TGCAGTGCTAGAGACCTAGGACAGGGGGTAAGGGAGCAGTACTTC.

The chain uses TRBV7-2 and TRBJ2-1; the match to TRBD2 covers 7 bases. CDR3 size: 15 residues. After removal of 6 bases from V and 3 bases from J, the junction contained 8 bases not matched to a gene. Germline V gene sequence: CDR1 SGHTA, CDR2 FQGNSA. As DNA, the CDR3 is TGTGCCAGCAGTTATGCGGGAGAGGGCTACAATGAGCAGTTCTTC. It is translated as CASSYAGEGYNEQFF.

A few counts support this clone. The chain couples TRBV19 to TRBJ2-7, with TRBD1 identical over 7 bases. CDR1 is LNHDA and CDR2 is SQIVND in the germline V gene (reference sequence). The CDR3 contains 15 residues. Trimming took 7 bases from V and 3 from J; bases not matched to a gene: 12. CDR3 sequence (DNA): TGTGCCAGTACCATTAAGGGGGCAGTGCTCTACGAGCAGTACTTC. It yields the protein CASTIKGAVLYEQYF.

This clone was counted once. The V gene is TRBV15, the J gene TRBJ1-5; D unclear. Germline V gives CDR1 LNHNV, CDR2 YYDKDF (reference sequence). Trimming took 0 bases from V and 0 from J, leaving 15 bases between them. This CDR3 comprises 18 residues. CDR3 amino acids: CATSRDSLGRYSNQPQHF. In DNA, the CDR3 is TGTGCCACCAGCAGAGATTCTCTAGGGAGATATAGCAATCAGCCCCAGCATTTT. The whole variable domain, remainder taken from reference TRBV15 and TRBJ1-5, is DAMVIQNPRYQVTQFGKPVTLSCSQTLNHNVMYWYQQKSSQAPKLLFHYYDKDFNNEADTPDNFQSRRPNTSFCFLDIRSPGLGDTAMYLCATSRDSLGRYSNQPQHFGDGTRLSIL.

This clone was detected a few times. This sequence may be a read error, since a much larger clone differs from it by one base. The same CDR3 also results from other DNA sequences found in this sample. The chain combines TRBV5-1 with TRBJ2-2, with D perhaps matching TRBD2 (5 bases). V was trimmed by 2 bases and J by 8 bases, leaving 16 bases between them. The CDR3 runs 15 residues. Germline CDR1 is SGHRS and CDR2 is YFSETQ. The CDR3 sequence is CASSFGGSNAGELFF. CDR3 nucleotides: TGCGCCAGCAGCTTTGGAGGCTCGAACGCAGGGGAGCTGTTTTTT.

This clone was recorded at least ten times. The chain carries TRBV2 and TRBJ1-3; D ambiguous. Per germline, CDR1 SNHLY and CDR2 FYNNEI. Trimming removed 5 bases at V and 8 bases at J, with 7 bases between. This CDR3 is 11 amino acids long. CDR3 coding DNA: TGTGCCAGCAGTTGGCGCGACACCATATATTTT. It encodes CASSWRDTIYF.